This TCR beta chain was sequenced in a study of T cell changes during pregnancy in multiple sclerosis (dated by TCRdb to about 2019). Study-level background: The study looked at changes in the T cell repertoire across pregnancy in women with multiple sclerosis.

Notes on this clone: The clone's antigen remains unknown. Base qualities are missing; no much larger clone stands one base away.

Library preparation used the immunoSEQ multiplex PCR assay. The table comes from immuneACCESS by way of TCRdb, which keeps in-frame sequences with V and J called. Part of the clones is missing from these tables; in studies checked, under half for an unresolved V gene and the rest for unknown reasons. Recorded for this sample are approximately 30,000 clones; roughly 89% of them occurred a single time. Of the sample, approximately 5.4% falls within the top ten clones. From cysteine to phenylalanine, the CDR3 is 15 amino acids long. The entry retains the CDR3 DNA only, 45 bases that are in frame from base 1. The germline V gene supplies CDR1 LGHNA and CDR2 YNFKEQ. For this chain, trimming is 4 bases at the V end and 10 bases at the J end, and the number of junction bases without a gene match is 10.

This specimen was CD8+ T cells from peripheral blood mononuclear cells, taken in the first trimester of pregnancy. The rearranged chain carries TRBV4-2 and TRBJ2-1; the junction holds 10 bases that match TRBD2. This clonotype was obtained from a female donor with multiple sclerosis, enrolled in a pregnancy study. The CDR3 reads CASSRETGTSVEQFF. The nucleotides are TGTGCCAGCAGCCGAGAGACCGGGACTAGCGTCGAGCAGTTCTTC.